This T cell receptor (beta chain) was sequenced in a study of cytomegalovirus exposure and HLA in healthy donors. Notes on the study in general: Presence/absence analyses rested on an assumption that sequencing depth was roughly uniform across donors.

Notes on this clone: Its antigen is unidentified.

The CDR3 totals 13 residues. Trimming at V came to 6 bases and at J to 8 bases, leaving 7 bases not matched to a gene. In germline, CDR1 is LGHNA, CDR2 YNFKEQ. The PCR made use of 60 Vbeta and 13 Jbeta primers. Sequenced by immunoSEQ multiplex PCR; TCRdb stores in-frame clones only, minus some. The sample lists 150,000 to 180,000 clones; approximately 69% were seen once. The rearrangement uses TRBV4-2 and TRBJ2-4, with 7 nucleotides matching TRBD2. This receptor was identified in a man aged 30-40 years in good health and CMV-seronegative. The sample comprised PBMCs. CDR3 loop: CASSPTSFDIQYF. The CDR3 nucleotides read TGTGCCAGCAGTCCGACTAGCTTCGACATTCAGTACTTC.